This TCR beta chain was captured in a study of Graves' ophthalmopathy and Graves' hyperthyroidism. In the study overall: Peripheral blood sampling occurred at initial diagnosis, before any treatment.

The CDR3 has 16 residues. In germline, CDR1 is MNHEY, CDR2 SVGAGI. Trimming removed 4 bases at V and 0 bases at J, with 16 bases between. This clonotype has ten or more counts. Certain patients, namely those with other autoimmune diseases, uncontrolled infections, pregnancy or lactation, were excluded. As the template, RNA transcripts were used to amplify TCR beta CDR3 regions. Investigators did first-round RT-PCR with HTBI primers, then second-round multiplex PCR. TCRdb called the multiplex PCR reads again in MiXCR, with one record for every CDR3 protein. The repertoire holds hundreds of thousands of distinct CDR3 sequences, with under 15% as singletons.

The sequencing input was blood. The sequence was obtained from a woman under 40 with Graves' ophthalmopathy. This sequence joins TRBV6-5 and TRBJ2-7; D may be TRBD1 (6 bases). CDR3 sequence reads: CASSSPRDKGSYEQYF. The CDR3 DNA is TGTGCCAGCAGTTCCCCCCGGGACAAGGGCTCCTACGAGCAGTACTTC.